The 21 T cell receptor beta chains below come from one sample, sequenced in a study of blood T cell repertoires in COVID-19. Some clones are missing from TCRdb's copy, which holds only in-frame ones; the method was immunoSEQ multiplex PCR. The sample yields under 85,000 clones, under 80% seen once. Sequenced sample: peripheral blood. These receptors all come from a woman older than 75 with active or convalescent COVID-19.

V is TRBV9 and J is TRBJ1-1; maybe TRBD1 (5 bases). Germline lookup yields CDR1 SGDLS and CDR2 YYNGEE. The CDR3 contains 12 residues. Trimming cost V 9 bases and J 3 bases, with 12 bases left between them. The DNA of the CDR3 is TGTGCCACCAGGCCGGGGGACACTGAAGCTTTCTTT. Translating gives CATRPGDTEAFF.

The chain uses TRBV29-1 and TRBJ2-3; perhaps TRBD1 as D (5 bases). Germline V gene sequence: CDR1 SQVTM, CDR2 ANQGSEA. This CDR3 is 11 amino acids long. Trimming stripped 8 bases from V and 6 bases from J, with 12 bases between. CDR3 nucleotide sequence: TGCAGCATCGGTTGGGGCGATACGCAGTATTTT. Residues: CSIGWGDTQYF.

The chain combines TRBV21-1 with TRBJ1-6. TRBV21-1 is noted as a pseudogene. This CDR3 contains 17 residues. The CDR3, as DNA: TGTGCCAGCAGCAGGGGAGTCCCTGTGCCCTATAATTCACCCCTCCACTTT. Protein product: CASSRGVPVPYNSPLHF.

The chain is built from TRBV12-3 or TRBV12-4 and TRBJ1-2, with D unresolved. V was clipped by 7 bases and J by 8 bases, with 14 bases between them. This CDR3 spans 12 amino acids. As DNA, the CDR3 is TGTGCCAGCACCTCCGGGAGTACGGGCTACACCTTC. It encodes CASTSGSTGYTF.

The chain uses TRBV11-2 and TRBJ2-1; D gene ambiguous. Trimming left V 7 bases short and J 7 bases short, with 8 bases between. This CDR3 is built from 11 residues. Germline V gives CDR1 SGHAT, CDR2 FQNNGV. The CDR3: CASNDGNEQFF. CDR3 DNA: TGTGCCAGCAACGACGGGAATGAGCAGTTCTTC.

The chain combines TRBV18 with TRBJ1-1; D is unclear. The CDR3 length is 14 residues. Germline CDR1 is KGHSH and CDR2 is LQKENI. V was trimmed by 3 bases and J by 0 bases, leaving 8 bases between them. CDR3 sequence (DNA): TGTGCCAGCTCACCCTCCGGGTTGAACACTGAAGCTTTCTTT. As protein: CASSPSGLNTEAFF. Complete variable domain (other parts from reference TRBV18 and TRBJ1-1): NAGVMQNPRHLVRRRGQEARLRCSPMKGHSHVYWYRQLPEEGLKFMVYLQKENIIDESGMPKERFSAEFPKEGPSILRIQQVVRGDSAAYFCASSPSGLNTEAFFGQGTRLTVV.

The chain joins TRBV30 to TRBJ1-4, with D tentatively TRBD1 (5 bases). The germline V gene encodes CDR1 GTSNPN and CDR2 SVGIG (reference sequence). This CDR3 comprises 12 residues. V lost 7 bases to trimming and J lost 8 bases, with 14 bases between them. CDR3 sequence: CALRPEGEKLFF. Here the CDR3 DNA reads TGTGCCTTAAGGCCGGAGGGGGAAAAACTGTTTTTT.

V usage is TRBV2 and J usage is TRBJ2-3; D is perhaps TRBD2 (5 bases). The CDR3 has 15 residues. Germline V gene lookup returns CDR1 SNHLY and CDR2 FYNNEI. The germline V and J ends were trimmed by 1 base and 1 base, with 9 bases remaining between them. The CDR3 DNA sequence: TGTGCCAGCAGTGAAGGGATGGGAGGCACAGATACGCAGTATTTT. It translates to CASSEGMGGTDTQYF.

The chain has TRBV13 and TRBJ2-3; D gene ambiguous. This CDR3 spans 14 amino acids. Trimming left V 5 bases short and J 1 base short, with 10 bases between. The V gene's germline CDR1 is PRHDT and CDR2 FYEKMQ (reference sequence). CDR3: CASSALTGTDTQYF. In DNA, the CDR3 is TGTGCCAGCAGCGCACTCACCGGCACAGATACGCAGTATTTT.

This chain connects TRBV6-5 to TRBJ1-6; 7 nucleotides line up with TRBD1. Germline assignment: CDR1 MNHEY and CDR2 SVGAGI. The J segment lost 10 bases and the V segment lost 5 bases, leaving 5 bases of the junction unmatched. The CDR3 runs to 13 residues. The CDR3 loop is CASSQQGDSPLHF. CDR3 DNA sequence: TGTGCCAGCAGTCAGCAGGGGGACTCACCCCTCCACTTT.

The V call is TRBV3-1 (or the pseudogene TRBV3-2), the J call TRBJ2-3, with 12 bases that match TRBD2. The CDR3 extends over 17 amino acids. V was clipped by 3 bases and J by 5 bases; unmatched bases: 9. The V gene's germline CDR1 is LGHDT and CDR2 YNNKEL (reference sequence). CDR3 nucleotide sequence: TGTGCCAGCAGCCAGTTGGCTAGCGGGGGGGAGGGAGATACGCAGTATTTT. Its translation is CASSQLASGGEGDTQYF.

This rearrangement joins TRBV24-1 to TRBJ1-2; D possibly corresponds to TRBD1 (5 bases). The CDR3 is 13 amino acids. The V end lost 5 bases, the J end lost 4 bases, and 10 bases lay between the germline ends. The V gene's germline CDR1 is KGHDR and CDR2 SFDVKD. CDR3 protein: CATSGPTAYGYTF. CDR3 DNA sequence: TGTGCCACCAGTGGACCGACAGCCTATGGCTACACCTTC.

The V and J genes are TRBV5-5 and TRBJ1-1; D might be TRBD1 (5 bases). The germline CDR1 and CDR2 sequences are SGHKS and YYEKEE (reference sequence). Trimming left V 0 bases short and J 3 bases short, with 6 bases between. CDR3 length equals 13 residues. The DNA of the CDR3 is TGTGCCAGCAGCTTGGTAGGGGACACTGAAGCTTTCTTT. This sequence encodes CASSLVGDTEAFF.

This clone turned up a few times. This sequence joins TRBV5-1 and TRBJ2-2, with D tentatively TRBD1 (6 bases). The germline V gene has CDR1 SGHRS and CDR2 YFSETQ. V lost 3 bases, J lost 7 bases, and 10 bases lay in between. The CDR3 covers 13 residues. CDR3 protein: CASSSTGIGELFF. In DNA form, the CDR3 reads TGCGCCAGCAGCTCTACAGGGATCGGGGAGCTGTTTTTT.

CDR3 loop: CATSRTGGVGGANVLTF. CDR3 nucleotides: TGTGCCACCAGCAGAACGGGAGGGGTAGGAGGGGCCAACGTCCTGACTTTC. The chain is built from TRBV15 and TRBJ2-6; 8 bases align to TRBD2. The germline CDR1 and CDR2 sequences are LNHNV and YYDKDF (reference sequence). The CDR3 runs to 17 residues. The trim removed 2 bases at V and 4 bases at J, leaving 7 bases unmatched.

CDR3 region: CASSYNGWQGKNIQYF. The CDR3 DNA reads as TGTGCCAGCAGTTACAACGGGTGGCAGGGCAAAAACATTCAGTACTTC. This chain links TRBV6-2 or TRBV6-3 with TRBJ2-4; D is possibly TRBD1 (5 bases). The germline V and J ends were trimmed by 2 bases and 3 bases, with 14 bases remaining between them. The V gene's germline CDR1 is MNHEY and CDR2 SVGEGT. The CDR3 length is 16 residues.

The chain joins TRBV5-5 to TRBJ1-1; D is possibly TRBD1 (5 bases). From germline, CDR1 is SGHKS and CDR2 YYEKEE (reference sequence). V was pared by 2 bases and J by 0 bases, with 14 bases between. CDR3 length: 16 amino acids. The CDR3: CASSLKKGALNTEAFF. The DNA of the CDR3 is TGTGCCAGCAGCTTAAAGAAAGGGGCCCTGAACACTGAAGCTTTCTTT.

This chain uses TRBV18 with TRBJ2-7; possible D gene TRBD2, 6 bases. Trimming removed 5 bases at V and 0 bases at J, with 17 bases between. Germline values: CDR1 KGHSH, CDR2 LQKENI. The CDR3 contains 16 residues. CDR3 sequence: CASSTGTGPLSYEQYF. CDR3 nucleotide sequence: TGTGCCAGCTCAACCGGGACTGGACCACTCTCCTACGAGCAGTACTTC.

J is TRBJ2-4 and V is TRBV27, with 8 bases identical to TRBD2. This CDR3 region has 16 residues. Germline trimming cut 3 bases from V and 8 bases from J; bases unmatched to any gene: 12. From germline, CDR1 is MNHEY and CDR2 SMNVEV (reference sequence). Written as DNA, the CDR3 is TGTGCCAGCAGTTTGATGCCAGGGAGCGGGAGAGACATTCAGTACTTC. The encoded protein is CASSLMPGSGRDIQYF.

CDR3 region: CASSMRVGISPLHF. The CDR3 coding sequence is TGTGCCAGTAGTATGCGGGTTGGCATCTCACCCCTCCACTTT. The gene calls are TRBV19 and TRBJ1-6, with D hard to call. Deletions cut 3 bases from V and 10 bases from J, with 13 bases between. Germline assignment: CDR1 LNHDA and CDR2 SQIVND (reference sequence). The CDR3 is made up of 14 amino acids.

V and J are TRBV12-3 or TRBV12-4 and TRBJ1-5, with TRBD1 identical over 9 bases. The CDR3 contains 13 residues. V lost 6 bases to trimming and J lost 5 bases; unmatched junction nucleotides: 2. CDR3 in amino acids: CASSHRGHQPQHF. The CDR3 DNA reads TGTGCCAGCAGCCACAGGGGGCATCAGCCCCAGCATTTT.